This entry features one T cell receptor (beta chain) sequence. A much larger clone differs from this one at a single base, so this may be a read error. The missing conserved phenylalanine or tryptophan at the end of this CDR3 makes a read error likely. The data stem from a study of Graves' ophthalmopathy and Graves' hyperthyroidism. Germline V CDR1 and CDR2: SEHNR, FQNEAQ (reference sequence). The V end was cut by 5 bases, the J end by 7 bases, with 15 bases between. This CDR3 is built from 13 residues. The authors amplified TCR beta CDR3 regions, and they did so from RNA transcripts for repertoire sequencing. HTBI-primed first-round RT-PCR preceded second-round multiplex PCR. TCRdb re-called the multiplex PCR reads through MiXCR, storing one row per CDR3 protein. The data contain a few hundred thousand distinct CDR3 sequences, under 40% of them singletons.

The rearrangement links TRBV7-9 to TRBJ2-7, with D hard to call. Sample: peripheral blood or thyroid tissue (not recorded which). This clonotype was sampled from an adult man with Graves' hyperthyroidism. Here the CDR3 DNA reads TGTGCCAGCAGCACCACTGTAACAGCGGAGCAGTACTTA. Protein: CASSTTVTAEQYL.